The 22 T cell receptor beta chains below were found in one sample sequenced in a study of shared clonotypes between healthy human individuals. Here immunoSEQ multiplex PCR was the method, and the copy in TCRdb shows in-frame clones only, minus some. The table includes approximately 2,300,000 clones, around 92% detected once. Sequencing was performed on naive CD4+ T cells from PBMCs. The subset here: CD45RA+ positively selected. These receptors were taken from a man between 18 and 29 years old in good health. Some clones in this sample may be carry-over from other donors' samples.

The chain is built from TRBV10-1 and TRBJ2-3; 8 bases line up with TRBD1. This CDR3 region has 16 residues. Germline loops: CDR1 WNHNN, CDR2 SYGVQD (reference sequence). V was pared by 3 bases and J by 4 bases, with 9 bases of the junction left unmatched. CDR3 sequence reads: CASSDRTGRNADTQYF. Here the CDR3 DNA reads TGCGCCAGCAGTGACAGGACAGGGAGAAATGCAGATACGCAGTATTTT.

A remark on this clone: One end of the junction fails to match germline, which may point to a read error. The chain joins TRBV6-5 to TRBJ1-2, with 8 bases aligning to TRBD1. The CDR3 totals 16 residues. In germline, CDR1 is MNHEY, CDR2 SVGAGI. CDR3: CASSWSQGAPHYGYTF. In DNA, the CDR3 is TGTGCCAGCAGTTGGAGTCAGGGGGCCCCCCACTATGGGTACACCTTC.

The chain links TRBV6-4 to TRBJ2-2; D might be TRBD1 (5 bases). Per germline, CDR1 MRHNA and CDR2 SNTAGT. This CDR3 spans 15 amino acids. V lost 5 bases to trimming and J lost 7 bases, with 17 bases between them. CDR3 DNA: TGTGCCAGCAGTCATTCTCAGGGTCAGGTCGGGGAGCTGTTTTTT. Protein sequence: CASSHSQGQVGELFF.

This clone has at least ten counts. The sample contains more than one DNA sequence encoding this CDR3. The chain links TRBV5-1 to TRBJ1-5; no reliable D call. The CDR3 totals 13 residues. CDR1 is SGHRS, CDR2 YFSETQ, per germline. The V and J ends lost 0 bases and 0 bases respectively, with 1 base between them. CDR3 coding DNA: TGCGCCAGCAGCTTGGATAGCAATCAGCCCCAGCATTTT. Protein sequence: CASSLDSNQPQHF.

This clone was counted a single time. V usage is TRBV9 and J usage is TRBJ2-3, with 14 positions matching TRBD2. The CDR3 runs 19 residues. V shed 0 bases, J shed 4 bases, and the junction held 10 bases outside the gene matches. Germline V lookup: CDR1 SGDLS, CDR2 YYNGEE. CDR3 region: CASSVASTSGRVSSDTQYF. The DNA for the CDR3 is TGTGCCAGCAGCGTAGCGTCGACTAGCGGGAGGGTTTCGTCAGATACGCAGTATTTT.

The table lists this clone with a count of one. The rearrangement uses TRBV5-1 and TRBJ2-1; D gene unclear. Trimming took off 0 bases at V and 3 bases at J, with 13 bases between the two ends. The CDR3 consists of 16 residues. Germline CDR1 SGHRS, CDR2 YFSETQ. Here the CDR3 reads CASSLEGSPRYNEQFF. The CDR3 nucleotides are TGCGCCAGCAGCTTGGAAGGCAGTCCTCGCTACAATGAGCAGTTCTTC.

J is TRBJ2-5 and V is TRBV28, with a weak D call TRBD1 (5 bases). The last part of the DNA fits TRBJ2-7 better; the J call may be wrong. The CDR3 sequence is 14 residues long. The V gene's germline CDR1 is MDHEN and CDR2 SYDVKM. The CDR3 DNA reads as TGTGCCAGCAGTTTATCCCGCCAGGGCTACGAGCAGTACTTC. It codes for CASSLSRQGYEQYF.

The chain recombines TRBV9 with TRBJ2-7; 7 bases agree with TRBD2. This CDR3 has 13 residues. Germline lookup yields CDR1 SGDLS and CDR2 YYNGEE. V lost 3 bases, J lost 6 bases, and 6 bases stayed unmatched. The CDR3 sequence: CASSGTSRGEQYF. In DNA, the CDR3 is TGTGCCAGCAGCGGGACTAGTCGTGGCGAGCAGTACTTC.

The chain recombines TRBV28 with TRBJ1-5; TRBD1 agrees at 9 bases. The CDR3 spans 14 residues. V lost 7 bases, J lost 5 bases, and 6 bases stayed unmatched. Germline CDR1 reads MDHEN; CDR2 reads SYDVKM. CDR3 DNA: TGTGCCAGCAACACCGGACAGGGGTATCAGCCCCAGCATTTT. It translates to CASNTGQGYQPQHF.

This clone came up a few times. The chain joins TRBV7-9 to TRBJ1-1; 7 bases line up with TRBD1. J lost 6 bases, V lost 5 bases, and 3 bases had no gene match. The CDR3 has 12 amino acids. CDR1 and CDR2 from the germline V gene are SEHNR and FQNEAQ (reference sequence). In nucleotides, the CDR3 is TGTGCCAGCAGCCAAGGACAGGCTGAAGCTTTCTTT. Protein: CASSQGQAEAFF.

The V gene is TRBV25-1, the J gene TRBJ2-7; perhaps TRBD2 as D (5 bases). The V and J ends lost 5 bases and 5 bases respectively, with 22 bases between them. The CDR3 consists of 16 residues. In germline, CDR1 is MGHDK, CDR2 SYGVNS. The CDR3 DNA sequence: TGTGCCAGCAGTAAAAAACGGGGATCTCTGGGGAACGAGCAGTACTTC. Protein sequence: CASSKKRGSLGNEQYF.

The chain employs TRBV5-1 and TRBJ2-1; 9 positions match TRBD2. The J segment lost 3 bases and the V segment lost 0 bases, leaving 1 base of the junction unmatched. The length of the CDR3 is 15 residues. CDR1 and CDR2 from the germline V gene are SGHRS and YFSETQ. CDR3 DNA sequence: TGCGCCAGCAGCTTGGTAGCGGGGGACTACAATGAGCAGTTCTTC. Translated: CASSLVAGDYNEQFF.

The chain has TRBV7-8 and TRBJ1-5; D remains unclear. Germline assignment: CDR1 SGHVS and CDR2 FQNEAQ. The V end lost 0 bases, the J end lost 5 bases, and 14 bases lay between the germline ends. This CDR3 region has 16 residues. The CDR3 loop reads CASSLARHFEDQPQHF. DNA of the CDR3: TGTGCCAGCAGCTTAGCCAGACACTTCGAGGATCAGCCCCAGCATTTT. The entire variable domain, with the rest obtained from reference TRBV7-8 and TRBJ1-5, is as follows: GAGVSQSPRYKVAKRGQDVALRCDPISGHVSLFWYQQALGQGPEFLTYFQNEAQLDKSGLPSDRFFAERPEGSVSTLKIQRTQQEDSAVYLCASSLARHFEDQPQHFGDGTRLSIL.

CDR3 sequence reads: CATSRLAGGQDTQYF. Here the CDR3 DNA reads TGTGCCACCTCCCGGCTAGCGGGAGGGCAAGATACGCAGTATTTT. This rearrangement joins TRBV10-3 to TRBJ2-3, with 12 bases identical to TRBD2. The CDR3 has 15 residues. J gave up 5 bases and V 10 bases, and 10 bases lay outside the gene matches. Germline CDR1 ENHRY, CDR2 SYGVKD.

This chain uses TRBV2 with TRBJ2-7, with TRBD2 matching 12 bases. The trim removed 5 bases at V and 6 bases at J, leaving 5 bases unmatched. Germline values: CDR1 SNHLY, CDR2 FYNNEI. The CDR3 covers 14 residues. The CDR3 region has the DNA TGTGCCAGCAGTCTAGCGGGAGGGCTAGCCGAGCAGTACTTC. Amino acids: CASSLAGGLAEQYF.

This chain joins TRBV7-8 and TRBJ2-7; unclear D gene. The CDR3 has 14 amino acids. CDR1 SGHVS and CDR2 FQNEAQ come from the germline V gene. Trimming left V 1 base short and J 0 bases short, with 7 bases between. In DNA, the CDR3 is TGTGCCAGCAGCTTAGTGACGGTCTCCTACGAGCAGTACTTC. Translation: CASSLVTVSYEQYF. The full variable domain, in which reference TRBV7-8 and TRBJ2-7 provide the parts outside the CDR3, is GAGVSQSPRYKVAKRGQDVALRCDPISGHVSLFWYQQALGQGPEFLTYFQNEAQLDKSGLPSDRFFAERPEGSVSTLKIQRTQQEDSAVYLCASSLVTVSYEQYFGPGTRLTVT.

Notes on this clone: The junction departs from germline at one end; a sequencing error may be responsible. The chain couples TRBV29-1 to TRBJ1-2, with TRBD1 matching over 7 bases. Germline CDR1 reads SQVTM; CDR2 reads ANQGSEA. The CDR3 sequence is 12 residues long. The CDR3 DNA sequence: TGCAGCGTGGAAGAGCCGGGACAGCCATACACCTTC. Amino acids: CSVEEPGQPYTF.

The V call is TRBV9, the J call TRBJ2-1; TRBD2 agrees at 11 bases. Losses at the gene ends were 3 bases for V and 10 bases for J; bases not matched to a gene: 9. Germline loops: CDR1 SGDLS, CDR2 YYNGEE. CDR3 size: 15 residues. The CDR3 spells CASSDPGLAVEEQFF. The CDR3 coding sequence is TGTGCCAGCAGCGATCCGGGACTAGCGGTAGAGGAGCAGTTCTTC.

The chain uses TRBV5-1 and TRBJ2-3, with 10 bases fitting TRBD2. This CDR3 spans 14 amino acids. Germline CDR1 reads SGHRS; CDR2 reads YFSETQ. J was trimmed by 7 bases and V by 3 bases; bases with no gene match: 5. The CDR3 nucleotides read TGCGCCAGCAGCTCAGGGACTAGCGACTATACGCAGTATTTT. It specifies CASSSGTSDYTQYF.

The chain has TRBV18 and TRBJ2-1, with TRBD1 as a possible D gene (6 bases). Between the trimmed V and J ends, which lost 4 bases and 2 bases, there was a span of 12 bases. The CDR3 sequence is 15 residues long. Germline V CDR1 and CDR2: KGHSH, LQKENI. CDR3 sequence: CASSLWTATYNEQFF. The DNA of the CDR3 is TGTGCCAGCTCACTATGGACAGCCACCTACAATGAGCAGTTCTTC.

This chain links TRBV4-1 with TRBJ2-7; 7 bases are shared with TRBD2. Trimming at V came to 2 bases and at J to 5 bases, leaving 12 bases not matched to a gene. CDR1 and CDR2 from the germline V gene are MGHRA and YSYEKL. The CDR3 is made up of 16 amino acids. The CDR3 nucleotides read TGCGCCAGCAGCCAAAGGTCGAGGAGCGGGAATCACGAGCAGTACTTC. Encoded protein: CASSQRSRSGNHEQYF.

The chain carries TRBV28 and TRBJ2-1; D uncertain. Germline V gene sequence: CDR1 MDHEN, CDR2 SYDVKM. Between the trimmed V and J ends, which lost 4 bases and 0 bases, there was a span of 4 bases. The CDR3 spans 13 residues. CDR3 sequence (DNA): TGTGCCAGCAGTTACGGCTCCTACAATGAGCAGTTCTTC. This gives the protein CASSYGSYNEQFF. The complete variable domain, with remaining parts taken from reference TRBV28 and TRBJ2-1, reads DVKVTQSSRYLVKRTGEKVFLECVQDMDHENMFWYRQDPGLGLRLIYFSYDVKMKEKGDIPEGYSVSREKKERFSLILESASTNQTSMYLCASSYGSYNEQFFGPGTRLTVL.